A selection of T cell receptor beta chains follows, all from one sample in a study of cytomegalovirus exposure and HLA in healthy donors. Data came from immunoSEQ multiplex PCR; TCRdb stores just in-frame clones and leaves some out. This sample has 110,000 to 150,000 clones; around 80% occur once, and the top ten carry under 6%. Specimen: PBMCs. The receptors were sampled from a middle-aged man in good health and CMV-seronegative. Both conserved end residues are part of each CDR3. Each record gives: D gene, clone size, V gene, J gene, CDR3 protein, CDR3 DNA. The D gene is left open where the match is weak. Where a row states a size, it is once, few, many or the class of an expanded clone; other rows omit it.

TRBD1,NA,TRBV7-2,TRBJ1-3,CASSLVTGSSGNTIYF,TGTGCCAGCAGCTTAGTGACAGGGAGCTCTGGAAACACCATATATTTT
TRBD1,NA,TRBV29-1,TRBJ2-5,CSVETGIETQYF,TGCAGCGTTGAGACAGGGATAGAGACCCAGTACTTC
NA,NA,TRBV7-9,TRBJ2-6,CASSLVTGANVLTF,TGTGCCAGCAGCTTAGTTACTGGGGCCAACGTCCTGACTTTC
TRBD2,few,TRBV2,TRBJ2-4,CASSGGSGGKNIQYF,TGTGCCAGCAGTGGAGGTAGCGGGGGGAAGAACATTCAGTACTTC
TRBD1,NA,TRBV7-6,TRBJ2-3,CASSRVPGTGTDTQYF,TGTGCCAGCAGCCGAGTCCCCGGGACAGGCACAGATACGCAGTATTTT
NA,NA,TRBV9,TRBJ2-1,CASSSLANYNEQFF,TGTGCCAGCAGCTCCCTAGCGAATTACAATGAGCAGTTCTTC
NA,NA,TRBV7-9,TRBJ1-5,CASSLFWQGHNQPQHF,TGTGCCAGCAGCTTATTCTGGCAGGGCCACAATCAGCCCCAGCATTTT
NA,few,TRBV7-9,TRBJ1-1,CASSLGVTEAFF,TGTGCCAGCAGCCTGGGAGTTACTGAAGCTTTCTTT
NA,NA,TRBV25-1,TRBJ2-5,CASSELGTLAGETQYF,TGTGCCAGCAGTGAATTGGGAACTCTGGCGGGGGAGACCCAGTACTTC
TRBD2,once,TRBV2,TRBJ2-1,CASGASGGPSFNEQFF,TGTGCCAGCGGGGCTAGCGGGGGGCCATCCTTCAATGAGCAGTTCTTC
NA,NA,TRBV10-2,TRBJ1-2,CASSDHPAGTNYGYTF,TGCGCCAGCAGTGATCACCCTGCGGGGACTAACTATGGCTACACCTTC
TRBD1,NA,TRBV18,TRBJ1-1,CASSPGTGREAFF,TGTGCCAGCTCACCTGGGACAGGGCGTGAAGCTTTCTTT
NA,NA,TRBV9,TRBJ2-7,CASSGTGSYEQYF,TGTGCCAGCAGCGGCACGGGCTCCTACGAGCAGTACTTC
TRBD1,NA,TRBV6-1,TRBJ2-1,CASVRDRVPNEQFF,TGTGCCAGCGTGAGGGACAGGGTTCCCAATGAGCAGTTCTTC
TRBD2,NA,TRBV4-1,TRBJ2-3,CASSVRLAGATDTQYF,TGCGCCAGCAGCGTAAGACTAGCGGGTGCCACAGATACGCAGTATTTT
NA,NA,TRBV13,TRBJ1-2,CASSLLGQRDYGYTF,TGTGCCAGCAGCTTACTTGGACAGAGGGACTATGGCTACACCTTC
TRBD1,NA,TRBV18,TRBJ2-2,CASSLKGQGNTGELFF,TGTGCCAGCTCGCTCAAGGGACAGGGAAACACCGGGGAGCTGTTTTTT
TRBD2,NA,TRBV7-2,TRBJ2-3,CASILAGARTDTQYF,TGTGCCAGCATTTTAGCGGGGGCCCGCACAGATACGCAGTATTTT
TRBD1,NA,TRBV30,TRBJ1-1,CARVIGTGAHEAFF,TGTGCCCGGGTTATTGGGACAGGAGCCCATGAAGCTTTCTTT
TRBD1,NA,TRBV7-9,TRBJ1-1,CASSLQGYQGAAFF,TGTGCCAGCAGCCTTCAGGGTTATCAGGGGGCAGCTTTCTTT
TRBD2,NA,TRBV5-4,TRBJ2-1,CASSSPTSGVNNEQFF,TGTGCCAGCAGCTCACCTACTAGCGGGGTTAACAATGAGCAGTTCTTC
TRBD2,NA,TRBV5-1,TRBJ2-3,CASSKLAGASSTDTQYF,TGCGCCAGCAGCAAACTAGCGGGGGCCTCTAGCACAGATACGCAGTATTTT
NA,NA,TRBV6-1,TRBJ1-2,CASSEPSWPAGYTF,TGTGCCAGCAGTGAACCCAGTTGGCCCGCTGGCTACACCTTC
NA,NA,TRBV9,TRBJ2-5,CASSVFGQETQYF,TGTGCCAGCAGCGTTTTCGGCCAAGAGACCCAGTACTTC
TRBD1,NA,TRBV6-1,TRBJ2-1,CASSERPRDRGINEQFF,TGTGCCAGCAGTGAGAGACCCCGGGACAGGGGGATCAATGAGCAGTTCTTC
NA,NA,TRBV28,TRBJ1-1,CASTEDLTYRGAEAFF,TGTGCCAGCACCGAGGACCTTACCTATCGGGGGGCTGAAGCTTTCTTT
NA,NA,TRBV6-5,TRBJ2-7,CASSSPGRGWEQYF,TGTGCCAGCAGTTCCCCTGGCAGGGGATGGGAGCAGTACTTC
NA,NA,TRBV18,TRBJ1-4,CASSPGRSEKLFF,TGTGCCAGCTCACCAGGCAGATCTGAAAAACTGTTTTTT